Below are 17 T cell receptor beta chains sequenced from a single sample in a study of cytomegalovirus exposure and HLA in healthy donors. In the PCR, 60 Vbeta and 13 Jbeta primers were used. This table comes from immunoSEQ multiplex PCR, and its TCRdb copy is limited to in-frame clones, with some not included. The table records about 83,000 clones, 80% to 90% of them present only once. Sequencing input: PBMCs. The receptor source for this set is a woman in her thirties in good health and CMV-seronegative.

The V gene is TRBV6-1, the J gene TRBJ2-1; tentative D call: TRBD2 (6 bases). This CDR3 is built from 17 residues. V was cut by 0 bases and J by 0 bases, with 12 bases left in between. The V gene's germline CDR1 is MNHNS and CDR2 SASEGT. The CDR3 DNA is TGTGCCAGCAGTGAAGCGACTAGAGGTAGCTCCTACAATGAGCAGTTCTTC. It codes for CASSEATRGSSYNEQFF.

The J gene is TRBJ2-4, the V gene TRBV2; 7 bases are a match to TRBD1. The CDR3 extends over 14 amino acids. V lost 10 bases and J lost 0; bases outside the gene matches: 6. The germline V gene has CDR1 SNHLY and CDR2 FYNNEI. CDR3 DNA: TGTGCCACCCAGGGGGATATAGCCAAAAACATTCAGTACTTC. Translating it yields CATQGDIAKNIQYF.

The chain employs TRBV5-1 and TRBJ1-1; TRBD1 matches 8 bases. After removal of 4 bases from V and 6 bases from J, the junction contained 14 bases not matched to a gene. The CDR3 length is 16 residues. From germline, CDR1 is SGHRS and CDR2 YFSETQ. Here the CDR3 reads CASSPGQAGLGPEAFF. The CDR3 DNA is TGCGCCAGCAGCCCGGGACAGGCAGGATTGGGTCCTGAAGCTTTCTTT.

This sequence joins TRBV4-2 and TRBJ2-3, with 16 bases identical to TRBD2. Unmatched junction bases numbered 10, after V lost 0 bases and J lost 4 bases. Germline CDR1 LGHNA, CDR2 YNFKEQ. The CDR3 covers 20 residues. The CDR3 coding sequence is TGTGCCAGCAGCCAAGAGAGGATCGGGACTAGCGGGAGGGCCGCAGATACGCAGTATTTT. It encodes CASSQERIGTSGRAADTQYF.

The chain has TRBV5-1 and TRBJ2-1, with 13 bases matching TRBD2. This CDR3 has 14 residues. Germline V gene data show CDR1 as SGHRS and CDR2 as YFSETQ. The V and J ends lost 7 bases and 9 bases, in that order; junction bases with no gene match: 7. Written as DNA, the CDR3 is TGCGCCAGCCAACCGACTAGCGGGAGGAGTGAGCAGTTCTTC. Its protein is CASQPTSGRSEQFF.

By frequency in the sample, this clone is medium-sized. CDR3 in DNA: TGCGCCAGCAGACTAGCGGACTCCTACAATGAGCAGTTCTTC. It translates to CASRLADSYNEQFF. The chain joins TRBV4-1 to TRBJ2-1; 8 bases agree with TRBD2. Germline CDR1 MGHRA, CDR2 YSYEKL. This CDR3 is built from 14 residues. Losses at the gene ends were 6 bases for V and 0 bases for J; bases not matched to a gene: 1.

This rearrangement joins TRBV7-9 to TRBJ1-1, with 7 bases aligning to TRBD1. Unmatched junction bases numbered 8, after V lost 1 base and J lost 0 bases. CDR3 size: 17 residues. The germline CDR1 and CDR2 sequences are SEHNR and FQNEAQ (reference sequence). CDR3 sequence: CASSLGLGGQMNTEAFF. The DNA for the CDR3 is TGTGCCAGCAGCTTAGGGTTAGGGGGACAGATGAACACTGAAGCTTTCTTT.

The chain links TRBV27 to TRBJ2-3; 12 nucleotides align to TRBD2. The J segment lost 0 bases and the V segment lost 8 bases, leaving 3 bases of the junction unmatched. Germline loops: CDR1 MNHEY, CDR2 SMNVEV (reference sequence). This CDR3 has 15 amino acids. Here the CDR3 reads CASRTSGRSTDTQYF. CDR3 sequence (DNA): TGTGCCAGCCGAACTAGCGGGAGGAGCACAGATACGCAGTATTTT.

Here the CDR3 reads CASSAGTSGSTDTQYF. In nucleotides, the CDR3 is TGTGCCAGCAGCGCCGGGACTAGCGGCAGCACAGATACGCAGTATTTT. The V call is TRBV5-4, the J call TRBJ2-3, with 11 positions matching TRBD2. The CDR3 runs to 16 residues. Germline V lookup: CDR1 SGHNT, CDR2 YYREEE (reference sequence). Losses at the gene ends were 4 bases for V and 0 bases for J; bases not matched to a gene: 4.

This rearrangement joins TRBV19 to TRBJ2-5, with TRBD1 identical over 7 bases. This CDR3 comprises 15 residues. Germline CDR1 LNHDA, CDR2 SQIVND (reference sequence). With 2 bases clipped from V and 3 bases from J, the junction kept 6 bases outside the gene matches. In nucleotides, the CDR3 is TGTGCCAGTAGTATAATGGGGGACAGAAAAGAGACCCAGTACTTC. Encoded protein: CASSIMGDRKETQYF.

This clone has a single count. J is TRBJ2-7 and V is TRBV4-1; D not certain. CDR3 size: 17 residues. Germline-derived CDR1 and CDR2 are MGHRA and YSYEKL. V was trimmed by 0 bases and J by 0 bases, leaving 15 bases between them. The CDR3 DNA is TGCGCCAGCAGCCAAGATTCAGTACTTTCTAGCTCCTACGAGCAGTACTTC. Residues: CASSQDSVLSSSYEQYF.

The J gene is TRBJ2-5, the V gene TRBV4-1, with TRBD2 matching over 7 bases. Germline V lookup: CDR1 MGHRA, CDR2 YSYEKL. The CDR3 loop spans 16 amino acids. The trim removed 0 bases at V and 5 bases at J, leaving 9 bases unmatched. Here the CDR3 DNA reads TGCGCCAGCAGCCAAGAAATCCTAGCGGATGGGGAGACCCAGTACTTC. It specifies CASSQEILADGETQYF.

In this sample, this clone turned up once. The V gene is TRBV9, the J gene TRBJ2-1, with 9 bases that match TRBD2. CDR1 and CDR2 from the germline V gene are SGDLS and YYNGEE. The CDR3 is made up of 15 amino acids. V lost 4 bases to trimming and J lost 7 bases; unmatched junction nucleotides: 9. CDR3 amino acids: CASSFGVAGVNEQFF. For the CDR3, the DNA is TGTGCCAGCAGCTTCGGAGTAGCGGGAGTTAATGAGCAGTTCTTC.

This clone was picked up one time. This chain links TRBV7-2 with TRBJ2-7; D not certain. The CDR3 sequence is 12 residues long. V was shortened by 1 base and J by 7 bases, with 8 bases between the two germline ends. Germline values: CDR1 SGHTA, CDR2 FQGNSA. CDR3 sequence reads: CASSLDEAEQYF. As DNA, the CDR3 is TGTGCCAGCAGCTTAGACGAGGCAGAGCAGTACTTC.

This chain uses TRBV4-2 with TRBJ2-7; TRBD2 matches 9 bases. The CDR3 has 16 amino acids. With 3 bases clipped from V and 2 bases from J, the junction kept 8 bases outside the gene matches. Germline CDR1 LGHNA, CDR2 YNFKEQ. CDR3: CASSQGGREGTYEQYF. Here the CDR3 DNA reads TGTGCCAGCAGCCAGGGGGGGCGGGAGGGAACCTACGAGCAGTACTTC.

The genes are TRBV18 and TRBJ2-1; TRBD2 matches at 13 bases. Germline V gives CDR1 KGHSH, CDR2 LQKENI. The CDR3 covers 17 residues. The V gene end was trimmed by 3 bases and the J gene end by 3 bases; junction bases not matched to a gene: 5. The CDR3 nucleotides read TGTGCCAGCTCACCTCGACTAGCGGGAGGCCACTACAATGAGCAGTTCTTC. Its translation: CASSPRLAGGHYNEQFF.

This clone was counted a single time. The chain couples TRBV5-1 to TRBJ2-7; 8 bases agree with TRBD1. CDR1 is SGHRS, CDR2 YFSETQ, per germline. CDR3 size: 14 residues. Trimming removed 1 base from V and 5 bases from J; junction bases left unmatched: 5. The CDR3 DNA is TGCGCCAGCAGCTTGCAGGGGGCGCTTAACGAGCAGTACTTC. It translates to CASSLQGALNEQYF.